The clone carrying this TCR beta chain has ten or more counts. Antigen unknown. This specimen belongs to a study of CD8 T cells in ankylosing spondylitis. General study findings and limits: Disease-linked clones reportedly showed significant enrichment in matched ankylosing spondylitis synovial fluid.

Trimming stripped 2 bases from V and 5 bases from J, with 7 bases between. Germline V gives CDR1 ENHRY, CDR2 SYGVKD. The CDR3 length is 13 residues. Preparation of TCR beta libraries was done by quantitative 5'-RACE with molecular barcodes. In TCRdb, the 5' RACE reads were re-called with MiXCR into one record per CDR3 protein. Seen here are fewer than 25,000 distinct CDR3 sequences, 10% to 15% observed once, and the top ten hold less than 35%. The receptor was derived from a male donor with ankylosing spondylitis or in good health (not recorded which). The genes are TRBV10-3 and TRBJ2-1; no clear D. The material sequenced was blood. The CDR3 nucleotides are TGTGCCATCAGTGAGGAGGTTGACAATGAGCAGTTCTTC. It specifies CAISEEVDNEQFF.